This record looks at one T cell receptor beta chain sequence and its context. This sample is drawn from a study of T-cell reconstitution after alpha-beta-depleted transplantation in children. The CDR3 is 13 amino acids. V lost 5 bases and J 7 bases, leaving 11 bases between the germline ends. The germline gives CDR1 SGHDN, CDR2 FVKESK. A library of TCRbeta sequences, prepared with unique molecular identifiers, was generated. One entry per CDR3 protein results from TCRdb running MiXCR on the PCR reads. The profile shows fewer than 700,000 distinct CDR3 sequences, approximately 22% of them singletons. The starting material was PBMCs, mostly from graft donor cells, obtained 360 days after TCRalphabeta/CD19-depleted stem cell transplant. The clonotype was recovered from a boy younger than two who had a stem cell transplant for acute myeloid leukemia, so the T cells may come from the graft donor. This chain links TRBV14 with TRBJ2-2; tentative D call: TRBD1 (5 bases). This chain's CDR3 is CASSGQGFGELFF. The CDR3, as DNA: TGTGCCAGCAGCGGGCAGGGCTTCGGGGAGCTGTTTTTT.